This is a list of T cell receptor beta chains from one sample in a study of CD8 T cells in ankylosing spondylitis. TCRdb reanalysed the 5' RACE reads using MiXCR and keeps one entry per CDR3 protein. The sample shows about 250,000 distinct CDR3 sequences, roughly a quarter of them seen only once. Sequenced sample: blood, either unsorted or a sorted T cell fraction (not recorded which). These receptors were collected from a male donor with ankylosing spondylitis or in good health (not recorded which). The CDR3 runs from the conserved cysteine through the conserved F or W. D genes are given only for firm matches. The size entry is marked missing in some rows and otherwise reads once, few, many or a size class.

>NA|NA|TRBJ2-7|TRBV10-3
TGTGCCATCACTTCCTTTGGCATGGAGCAGTACTTC
CAITSFGMEQYF
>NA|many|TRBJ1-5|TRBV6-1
TGTGCCAGCAGACCTACACTGTATAGCAATCAGCCCCAGCATTTT
CASRPTLYSNQPQHF
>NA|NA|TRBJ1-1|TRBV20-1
TGCAGTGCTAGACATCCGGGGTGGGCTGAAGCTTTCTTT
CSARHPGWAEAFF
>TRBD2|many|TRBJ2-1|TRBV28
TGTGCCAGCAGTTTGGTGGTAGGGACTAGCGGGGGGGCTTACAATGAGCAGTTCTTC
CASSLVVGTSGGAYNEQFF
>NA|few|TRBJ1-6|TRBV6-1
TGTGCCAGCGGTGCCCAGGACACCCGCTCCTATAATTCACCCCTCCACTTT
CASGAQDTRSYNSPLHF
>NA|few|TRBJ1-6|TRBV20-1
TGCAGCGCCGGGAAAATGGATTCACCCCTCCACTTT
CSAGKMDSPLHF
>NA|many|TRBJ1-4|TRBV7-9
TGTGCCAGCAGCTTAGGACTCAACGGGCCCAAACTGTTTTTT
CASSLGLNGPKLFF
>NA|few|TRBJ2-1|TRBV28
TGTGCCAGCTACGCAACAGCTTACAATGAGCAGTTCTTC
CASYATAYNEQFF
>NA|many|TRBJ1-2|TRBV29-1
TGCAGCGTGGGACACCCAAACTATGGCTACACCTTC
CSVGHPNYGYTF
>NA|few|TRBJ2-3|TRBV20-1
TGCAGTTTGCGCGGGGTAGGGGGTTATACGCAGTATTTT
CSLRGVGGYTQYF
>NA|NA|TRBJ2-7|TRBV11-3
TGTGCCAGCAGCTTAGACGCGAGCTCCTACGAGCAGTACTTC
CASSLDASSYEQYF
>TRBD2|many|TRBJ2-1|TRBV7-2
TGTGCCAGCAGCGCGGGAGGAGGCGGCGATGAGCAGTTCTTC
CASSAGGGGDEQFF
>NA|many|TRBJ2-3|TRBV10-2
TGCGCCAGCAGTGAGCCCCAAAGTACGCAGTATTTT
CASSEPQSTQYF
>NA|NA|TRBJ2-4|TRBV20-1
TGCAGTGCTAGAAGTCAGGGGTACGCCAAAAACATTCAGTACTTC
CSARSQGYAKNIQYF
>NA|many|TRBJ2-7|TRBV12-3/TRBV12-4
TGTGCCTGTTTACTGGGTTGGGCTTACGAGCAGTACTTC
CACLLGWAYEQYF
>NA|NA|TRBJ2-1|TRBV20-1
TGCAGTGCCACCGGTACCTACAATGAGCAGTTCTTC
CSATGTYNEQFF
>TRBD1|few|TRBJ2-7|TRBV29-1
TGCAGCGTGGGACAGGGCCCTAGGGAGCAGTACTTC
CSVGQGPREQYF
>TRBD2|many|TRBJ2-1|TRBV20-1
TGCAGTCCCACGAAGGAGCGGGGAGACAATGAGCAGTTCTTC
CSPTKERGDNEQFF
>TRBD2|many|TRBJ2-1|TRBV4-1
TGCGCCAGCAGCCAAGCGGGGGGGCCAAGGAATGAGCAGTTCTTC
CASSQAGGPRNEQFF